A selection of T cell receptor beta chains follows, all from one sample in a study of cytomegalovirus exposure and HLA in healthy donors. Generated by immunoSEQ multiplex PCR, the TCRdb table keeps only in-frame clones and is missing some. This table holds about 270,000 clones, 86% found once. Sequenced material: PBMCs. The receptors here all came from a man aged 40-50 years in good health and CMV-seropositive. The CDR3 runs from the conserved cysteine through the conserved F or W. A D gene is named only where the DNA matches it firmly. Clone size is stated in some rows and not others, as once, few, many or a class when expanded.

V gene,clone size,J gene,D gene,CDR3 protein,CDR3 DNA
TRBV5-1,-,TRBJ2-7,TRBD1,CASSFPGQSSYEQYF,TGCGCCAGCAGCTTCCCGGGACAGAGCTCCTACGAGCAGTACTTC
TRBV30,-,TRBJ2-3,TRBD2,CAWTLAGTDTQYF,TGTGCCTGGACTCTAGCGGGAACAGATACGCAGTATTTT
TRBV4-2,-,TRBJ1-3,TRBD1,CASSQDGTGVGNTIYF,TGTGCCAGCAGCCAAGATGGGACAGGGGTAGGAAACACCATATATTTT
TRBV6-5,-,TRBJ2-7,TRBD2,CASSYGLKRDYEQYF,TGTGCCAGCAGTTACGGGTTAAAGCGGGATTACGAGCAGTACTTC
TRBV5-5,-,TRBJ2-7,TRBD2,CASSLLAGVSREQYF,TGTGCCAGCAGCTTGCTAGCGGGAGTTAGTCGCGAGCAGTACTTC
TRBV7-3,-,TRBJ1-5,-,CASSLGHGQPQHF,TGTGCCAGCAGCTTGGGCCACGGTCAGCCCCAGCATTTT
TRBV9,-,TRBJ2-2,TRBD1,CASTLGQGARSGELFF,TGTGCCAGCACCTTGGGACAGGGGGCGCGGAGCGGGGAGCTGTTTTTT
TRBV7-9,once,TRBJ2-1,-,CSSSLDSYNEQFF,TGTTCCAGCAGCTTGGACAGCTACAATGAGCAGTTCTTC
TRBV4-1,-,TRBJ2-7,TRBD2,CASSLSPSGTYEQYF,TGCGCCAGCAGCCTATCTCCTAGCGGGACCTACGAGCAGTACTTC
TRBV14,-,TRBJ2-2,TRBD2,CASSQDERGITGELFF,TGTGCCAGCAGCCAAGATGAGCGGGGAATCACCGGGGAGCTGTTTTTT
TRBV28,once,TRBJ2-2,TRBD1,CASGSGTAYNTGELFF,TGTGCCAGCGGCTCCGGGACAGCCTATAACACCGGGGAGCTGTTTTTT
TRBV6-5,-,TRBJ2-1,-,CASSPITNNEQFF,TGTGCCAGCAGCCCTATTACTAACAATGAGCAGTTCTTC
TRBV28,-,TRBJ2-7,TRBD1,CASSLATGGTYEQYF,TGTGCCAGCAGCCTTGCCACAGGGGGCACCTACGAGCAGTACTTC
TRBV7-6,-,TRBJ2-1,-,CASSQGLSSYNEQFF,TGTGCCAGCAGCCAAGGACTAAGCTCCTACAATGAGCAGTTCTTC
TRBV4-1,-,TRBJ2-3,TRBD2,CASSQDGTSGVTDTQYF,TGCGCCAGCAGCCAAGATGGGACTAGCGGGGTCACAGATACGCAGTATTTT
TRBV14,-,TRBJ2-7,TRBD1,CASSPKYRGTYEQYF,TGTGCCAGCAGCCCAAAGTACAGGGGGACGTACGAGCAGTACTTC
TRBV6-1,-,TRBJ2-7,TRBD1,CASSERGQGFPEQYF,TGTGCCAGCAGTGAACGGGGACAGGGATTCCCCGAGCAGTACTTC
TRBV5-1,once,TRBJ1-2,TRBD1,CASSLLVSGGGHGYTF,TGCGCCAGCAGCTTGCTCGTCTCGGGAGGGGGCCATGGCTACACCTTC
TRBV2,-,TRBJ1-1,TRBD1,CASNRQGVHTEAFF,TGTGCCAGCAACCGACAGGGAGTGCACACTGAAGCTTTCTTT
TRBV29-1,-,TRBJ1-1,-,CSVDSWGAFF,TGCAGCGTCGACAGTTGGGGAGCTTTCTTT
TRBV28,-,TRBJ1-5,-,CASSFSGDNQPQHF,TGTGCCAGCAGTTTTTCAGGGGACAATCAGCCCCAGCATTTT
TRBV12-5,once,TRBJ2-7,TRBD1,CASGPFRQGIGYEQYF,TGTGCTAGTGGTCCGTTCCGACAGGGAATTGGCTACGAGCAGTACTTC
TRBV11-2,-,TRBJ2-7,TRBD1,CASSLEAQGAFEQYF,TGTGCCAGCAGCTTAGAGGCTCAGGGGGCGTTCGAGCAGTACTTC
TRBV15,-,TRBJ2-7,-,CATSEEGSYEQYF,TGTGCCACCAGCGAGGAAGGGAGCTACGAGCAGTACTTC